This T cell receptor beta chain was observed in a study of cytomegalovirus exposure and HLA in healthy donors. Study conclusions and caveats: Later analysis identified around 15,000 TCR beta sequences associated with HLA alleles, using a false discovery rate threshold of 0.05. What was likely a sequencing artifact was a cluster of highly shared sequence variants. As a later analysis revealed, most CMV-associated TCR beta chains appeared HLA-restricted.

The study ran its PCR with 60 Vbeta and 13 Jbeta primers. Here immunoSEQ multiplex PCR was the method, and the copy in TCRdb shows in-frame clones only, minus some. The sample lists over 130,000 clones; around 79% were seen once. Remarks on this clone: Its antigen is unknown.

CDR3 length: 16 residues. Germline CDR1 and CDR2: WSHSY and SAAADI. V lost 6 bases, J lost 6 bases, and 13 bases stayed unmatched. The material sequenced was PBMCs. This rearrangement joins TRBV10-2 to TRBJ1-2; 10 positions match TRBD1. This receptor was taken from a human donor in good health. This chain's CDR3 is CASRRNPGQGFDGYTF. The CDR3 coding sequence is TGCGCCAGCAGGAGAAACCCGGGACAGGGGTTTGATGGCTACACCTTC.